This T cell receptor beta chain was documented in a study of blood T cell repertoires in COVID-19. Study in general: Both acute and convalescent COVID-19 samples were obtained from the United States, Italy and Spain.

The CDR3 loop spans 13 amino acids. The ends were cut back, 2 bases at V and 6 bases at J, with 11 bases in the middle. The germline V gene has CDR1 GTSNPN and CDR2 SVGIG (reference sequence). Sequencing used immunoSEQ multiplex PCR; TCRdb keeps in-frame clones, though not all of them. The profile covers 200,000 to 300,000 clones, with 84% appearing a single time and around 2.5% taken by the ten largest. The sequenced sample consisted of peripheral blood. The source is a man in his forties who had recovered from COVID-19. The chain is built from TRBV30 and TRBJ1-5; D remains ambiguous. The CDR3 DNA is TGTGCCTGGAGTTTTCAAGGGAGTCAGCCCCAGCATTTT. Translating gives CAWSFQGSQPQHF.